This TCR beta chain appears in the sequencing data of a study of T cell responses to AZD1222 COVID-19 vaccine. Overall study context: Pooling covered second doses at about 4 or about 12 weeks.

J lost 0 bases, V lost 7 bases, and 5 bases had no gene match. Germline assignment: CDR1 SEHNR and CDR2 FQNEAQ (reference sequence). This CDR3 is 14 amino acids long. Using immunoSEQ multiplex PCR, the repertoire was profiled, and TCRdb retains in-frame clones only, with some absent. Of about 98,000 clones listed, approximately 86% are singletons. General study findings and limits: White British ancestry dominated among donors, who included more females, and clonal diversity was possibly underestimated. The number of AZD1222 recipients seropositive at baseline was only five or six. Following two doses of AZD1222, Spike-specific TCR breadth and depth rose.

A remark on this clone: Its matching antigen is unknown.

The sequence derives from an adult in good health. The rearrangement joins TRBV7-9 to TRBJ2-5; 7 bases are a match to TRBD1. The source material was peripheral blood, sampled on day 0 of AZD1222 vaccination. CDR3 region: CASTPGQNQETQYF. The CDR3 DNA sequence: TGTGCCAGCACCCCGGGACAGAACCAAGAGACCCAGTACTTC.